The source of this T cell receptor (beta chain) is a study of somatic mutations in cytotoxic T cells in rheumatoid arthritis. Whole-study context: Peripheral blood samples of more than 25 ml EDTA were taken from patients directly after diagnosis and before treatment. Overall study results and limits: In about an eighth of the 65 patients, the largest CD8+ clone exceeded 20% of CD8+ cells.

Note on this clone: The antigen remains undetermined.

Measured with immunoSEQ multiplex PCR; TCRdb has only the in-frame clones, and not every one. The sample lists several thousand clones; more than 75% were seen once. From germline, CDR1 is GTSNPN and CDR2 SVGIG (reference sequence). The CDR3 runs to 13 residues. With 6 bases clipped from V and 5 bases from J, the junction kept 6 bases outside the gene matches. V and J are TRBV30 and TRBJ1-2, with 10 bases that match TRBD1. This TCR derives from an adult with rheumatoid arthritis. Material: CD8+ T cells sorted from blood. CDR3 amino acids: CACKTGGVYGYTF. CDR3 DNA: TGTGCCTGCAAGACAGGGGGCGTTTATGGCTACACCTTC.